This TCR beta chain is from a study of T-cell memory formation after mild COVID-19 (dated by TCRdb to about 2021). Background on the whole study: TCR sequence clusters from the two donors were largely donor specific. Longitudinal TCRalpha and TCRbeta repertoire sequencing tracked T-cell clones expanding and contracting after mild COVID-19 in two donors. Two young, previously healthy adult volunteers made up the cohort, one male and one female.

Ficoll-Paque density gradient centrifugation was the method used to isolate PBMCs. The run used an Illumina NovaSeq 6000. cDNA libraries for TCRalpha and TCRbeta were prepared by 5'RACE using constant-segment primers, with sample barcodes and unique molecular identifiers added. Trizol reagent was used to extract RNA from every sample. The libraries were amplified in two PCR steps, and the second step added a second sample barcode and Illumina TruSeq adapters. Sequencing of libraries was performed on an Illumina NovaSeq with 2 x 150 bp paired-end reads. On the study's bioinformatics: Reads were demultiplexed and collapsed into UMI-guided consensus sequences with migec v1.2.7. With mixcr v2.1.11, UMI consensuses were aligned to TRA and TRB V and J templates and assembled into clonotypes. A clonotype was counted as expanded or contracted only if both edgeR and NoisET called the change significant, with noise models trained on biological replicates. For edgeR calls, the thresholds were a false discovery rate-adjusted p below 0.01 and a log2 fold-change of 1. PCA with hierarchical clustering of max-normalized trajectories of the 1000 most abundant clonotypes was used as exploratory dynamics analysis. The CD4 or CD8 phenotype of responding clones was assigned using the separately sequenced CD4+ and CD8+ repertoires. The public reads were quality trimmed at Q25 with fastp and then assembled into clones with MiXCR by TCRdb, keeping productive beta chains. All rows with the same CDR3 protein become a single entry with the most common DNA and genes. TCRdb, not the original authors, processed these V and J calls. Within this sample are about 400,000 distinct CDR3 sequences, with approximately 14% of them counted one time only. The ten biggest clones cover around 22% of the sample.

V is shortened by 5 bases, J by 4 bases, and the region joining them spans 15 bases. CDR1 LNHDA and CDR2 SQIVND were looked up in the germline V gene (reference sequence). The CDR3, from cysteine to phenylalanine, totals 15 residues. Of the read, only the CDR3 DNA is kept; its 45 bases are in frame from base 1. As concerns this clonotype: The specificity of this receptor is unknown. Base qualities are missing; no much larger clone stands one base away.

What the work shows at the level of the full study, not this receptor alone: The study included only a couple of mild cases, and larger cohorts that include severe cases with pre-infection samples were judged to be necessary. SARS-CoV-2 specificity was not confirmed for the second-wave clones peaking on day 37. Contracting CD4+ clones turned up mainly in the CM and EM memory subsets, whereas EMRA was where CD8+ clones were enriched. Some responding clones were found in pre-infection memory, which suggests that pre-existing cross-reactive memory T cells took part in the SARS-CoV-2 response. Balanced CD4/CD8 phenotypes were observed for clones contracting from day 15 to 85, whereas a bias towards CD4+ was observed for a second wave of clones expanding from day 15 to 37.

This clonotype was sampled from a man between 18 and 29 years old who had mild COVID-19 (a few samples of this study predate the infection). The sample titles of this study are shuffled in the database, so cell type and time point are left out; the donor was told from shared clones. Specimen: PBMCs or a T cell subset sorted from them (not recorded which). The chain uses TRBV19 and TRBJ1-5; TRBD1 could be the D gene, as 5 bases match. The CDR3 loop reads CASSGVDSINQPQHF. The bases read TGTGCCAGTAGTGGAGTCGACAGCATTAATCAGCCCCAGCATTTT.